These 6 T cell receptor beta chains originate from one sample sequenced in a study of T cell changes during pregnancy in multiple sclerosis. TCRdb's table, derived via immunoSEQ multiplex PCR, lists solely in-frame clones and lacks some. The table includes about 52,000 clones, around 94% detected once. This specimen consisted of CD4+ T cells from peripheral blood mononuclear cells, obtained in the third trimester of pregnancy. The origin of the receptors is a female donor with multiple sclerosis, enrolled in a pregnancy study.

This chain connects TRBV7-2 to TRBJ2-3; D may be TRBD1 (6 bases). Germline V lookup: CDR1 SGHTA, CDR2 FQGNSA. The CDR3 spans 16 residues. The V end lost 0 bases, the J end lost 1 base, and 11 bases lay between the germline ends. The CDR3 region is CASSLAWGRGTDTQYF. The CDR3 DNA reads TGTGCCAGCAGCTTAGCGTGGGGGCGCGGCACAGATACGCAGTATTTT. The variable domain in full, completed from reference TRBV7-2 and TRBJ2-3, reads GAGVSQSPSNKVTEKGKDVELRCDPISGHTALYWYRQSLGQGLEFLIYFQGNSAPDKSGLPSDRFSAERTGGSVSTLTIQRTQQEDSAVYLCASSLAWGRGTDTQYFGPGTRLTVL.

The count of this clone is one. This chain joins TRBV6-1 and TRBJ1-2, with no clear D. The CDR3 has 15 residues. The V gene lost 4 bases and the J gene lost 3 bases, with 15 bases spanning the gap. Per germline, CDR1 MNHNS and CDR2 SASEGT. CDR3 amino acids: CASSAEHRNYYGYTF. CDR3 DNA: TGTGCCAGCAGTGCCGAGCACCGTAACTACTATGGCTACACCTTC.

This chain connects TRBV9 to TRBJ1-1; D is perhaps TRBD1 (5 bases). The CDR3 covers 15 residues. Trimming pared 4 bases from V and 4 bases from J, leaving 17 bases between. The V gene's germline CDR1 is SGDLS and CDR2 YYNGEE. In nucleotides, the CDR3 is TGTGCCAGCAGCCCTTCGGGACTTTGGGGCACTGAAGCTTTCTTT. Its protein is CASSPSGLWGTEAFF.

The V call is TRBV7-2, the J call TRBJ2-7; possible D gene TRBD2, 5 bases. CDR1 is SGHTA and CDR2 is FQGNSA in the germline V gene. CDR3 length: 15 residues. Trimming cost V 5 bases and J 0 bases, with 14 bases left between them. CDR3 coding DNA: TGTGCCAGCAGCCCCTGGACTTCTCGCTCCTACGAGCAGTACTTC. This sequence encodes CASSPWTSRSYEQYF. The variable domain in full, completed from reference TRBV7-2 and TRBJ2-7, reads GAGVSQSPSNKVTEKGKDVELRCDPISGHTALYWYRQSLGQGLEFLIYFQGNSAPDKSGLPSDRFSAERTGGSVSTLTIQRTQQEDSAVYLCASSPWTSRSYEQYFGPGTRLTVT.

CDR3 DNA: TGTGCCAGCAGCTTGGCCGGGGGGACGCTGAAAGAGACCCAGTACTTC. Translation gives CASSLAGGTLKETQYF. The chain links TRBV5-4 to TRBJ2-5, with 7 positions matching TRBD2. Trimming cost V 0 bases and J 3 bases; bases outside gene matches: 8. Germline V lookup: CDR1 SGHNT, CDR2 YYREEE (reference sequence). This CDR3 is built from 16 residues. Variable domain in full (rest from reference TRBV5-4 and TRBJ2-5): ETGVTQSPTHLIKTRGQQVTLRCSSQSGHNTVSWYQQALGQGPQFIFQYYREEENGRGNFPPRFSGLQFPNYSSELNVNALELDDSALYLCASSLAGGTLKETQYFGPGTRLLVL.

This rearrangement joins TRBV6-6 to TRBJ1-2; D is perhaps TRBD1 (5 bases). Trimming left V 0 bases short and J 1 base short, with 12 bases between. The CDR3 has 16 residues. Germline V gene data show CDR1 as MNHNY and CDR2 as SVGAGI (reference sequence). The CDR3 reads CASSYSEKGFNYGYTF. The CDR3 nucleotides read TGTGCCAGCAGTTACTCGGAGAAGGGGTTTAACTATGGCTACACCTTC.